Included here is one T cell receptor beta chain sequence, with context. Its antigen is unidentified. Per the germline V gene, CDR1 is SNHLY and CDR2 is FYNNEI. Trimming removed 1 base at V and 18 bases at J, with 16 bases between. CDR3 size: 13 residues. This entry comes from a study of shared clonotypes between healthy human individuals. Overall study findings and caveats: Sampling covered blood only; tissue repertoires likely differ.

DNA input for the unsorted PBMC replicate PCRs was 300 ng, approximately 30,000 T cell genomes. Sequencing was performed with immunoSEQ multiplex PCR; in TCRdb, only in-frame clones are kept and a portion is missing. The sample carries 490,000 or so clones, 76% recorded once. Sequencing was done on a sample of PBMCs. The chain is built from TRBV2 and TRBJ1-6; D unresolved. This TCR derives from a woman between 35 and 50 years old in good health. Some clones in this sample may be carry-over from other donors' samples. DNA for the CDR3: TGTGCCAGCAGTGAAGGTGTGGGTAACATCCCCCACTTT. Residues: CASSEGVGNIPHF.